The rows below give T cell receptor beta chains drawn from one sample of a study of blood T cell repertoires in COVID-19. Only in-frame clones appear in the TCRdb table, and some are missing; sequencing was by immunoSEQ multiplex PCR. The table lists roughly 100,000 clones, approximately 80% of them singletons. Sequencing was done on a sample of peripheral blood. The receptors here all came from a man aged 65 to 85 with acute or convalescent COVID-19. CDR3s include the opening cysteine and the closing phenylalanine or tryptophan. D genes are given only for firm matches. Not all rows give a size; the values are once, few, many and, for expanded clones, a class.

>NA|TRBJ2-1|NA|11|TRBV20-1
TGCAGTGCCGCTCGGGGAGATGAGCAGTTCTTC
CSAARGDEQFF
>NA|TRBJ1-2|TRBD1|13|TRBV6-6
TGTGCCAGCAGACCCCTAGGGGGCAATGGCTACACCTTC
CASRPLGGNGYTF
>NA|TRBJ2-1|TRBD2|14|TRBV7-6
TGTGCCAGCAGCTTACGACTAGCGTCCAATGAGCAGTTCTTC
CASSLRLASNEQFF
>NA|TRBJ2-5|NA|17|TRBV24-1
TGTGCCACCAGTGATTTCAATCAGGGGCCAAGACAAGAGACCCAGTACTTC
CATSDFNQGPRQETQYF
>NA|TRBJ1-2|NA|14|TRBV6-5
TGTGCCAGCAGTTACTCGAGGCTCGGCGGTGGCTACACCTTC
CASSYSRLGGGYTF
>NA|TRBJ1-5|NA|15|TRBV28
TGTGCCAGCACTCCAGCGGGGTATAGCAATCAGCCCCAGCATTTT
CASTPAGYSNQPQHF
>NA|TRBJ2-3|TRBD2|16|TRBV5-1
TGCGCCAGCGGCAAAGGGAGGGAGAGACGCACAGATACGCAGTATTTT
CASGKGRERRTDTQYF
>NA|TRBJ2-3|TRBD2|15|TRBV25-1
TGTGCCAGCAGGGTTCGGCTAGCGGACACAGATACGCAGTATTTT
CASRVRLADTDTQYF
>once|TRBJ1-1|TRBD1|12|TRBV6-5
TGTGCCAGCAGTCGAACAGGGGCTGAAGCTTTCTTT
CASSRTGAEAFF
>once|TRBJ1-5|NA|11|TRBV6-6
TGTGCCAGCAGGGGCCAAGGGCCCCAGCATTTT
CASRGQGPQHF
>NA|TRBJ2-5|TRBD2|14|TRBV6-5
TGTGCCAGCGGGGAGGGAGTGGACCAAGAGACCCAGTACTTC
CASGEGVDQETQYF
>NA|TRBJ2-3|TRBD1|17|TRBV24-1
TGTGCCACCAGTGATTTAGGACAGGGCTATAGCACAGATACGCAGTATTTT
CATSDLGQGYSTDTQYF
>NA|TRBJ2-2|NA|15|TRBV5-1
TGCGCCAGCAGCTTGGGTCAGGGGTTCGCCGGGGAGCTGTTTTTT
CASSLGQGFAGELFF
>NA|TRBJ1-1|TRBD1|18|TRBV6-1
TGTGCCAGCAGTGAATTGCTTATAGGACAGGTCGTTAGTACTGAAGCTTTCTTT
CASSELLIGQVVSTEAFF
>NA|TRBJ1-1|NA|11|TRBV20-1
TGCAGTGCTCATGGCGGGTCCGGAACTTTCTTT
CSAHGGSGTFF
>once|TRBJ2-5|TRBD2|15|TRBV7-3
TGTGCCAGCAGCCTCTTAGCGGGGGGGCTGGGGACCCAGTACTTC
CASSLLAGGLGTQYF
>NA|TRBJ1-1|NA|17|TRBV5-6
TGTGCCAGCAGCACTACAGGCCAATTAGCTGTATGGACTGAAGCTTTCTTT
CASSTTGQLAVWTEAFF
>NA|TRBJ1-6|NA|16|TRBV27
TGTGCCAGCAGTTTAGGGGGGGGCTCCTATAATTCACCCCTCCACTTT
CASSLGGGSYNSPLHF
>NA|TRBJ1-1|TRBD1|13|TRBV7-2
TGTGCCAGCAAGGACAGGGGCGCCACTGAAGCTTTCTTT
CASKDRGATEAFF
>NA|TRBJ1-3|TRBD1|16|TRBV6-5
TGTGCCAGCAGTTACTTAAACAGGGGGTATTCAGGCACCATATATTTT
CASSYLNRGYSGTIYF
>NA|TRBJ2-5|TRBD1|15|TRBV15
TGTGCCACCAGCCGTCCTGGGACAGGGACGGAGACCCAGTACTTC
CATSRPGTGTETQYF
>NA|TRBJ2-6|NA|16|TRBV5-1
TGCGCCAGCACCACAGGGTGGGTCTCTGGGGCCAACGTCCTGACTTTC
CASTTGWVSGANVLTF
>NA|TRBJ1-1|TRBD1|14|TRBV3-1/TRBV3-2
TGTGCCAGCAGGGAGACAGGGAGGAACACTGAAGCTTTCTTT
CASRETGRNTEAFF
>NA|TRBJ1-2|NA|18|TRBV7-9
TGTGCCAGCAGATTAGGGAAAAGCGCAGGGGCCCTGGACTATGGCTACACCTTC
CASRLGKSAGALDYGYTF
>many|TRBJ1-3|NA|14|TRBV6-5
TGTGCCAGCAGTACAGGCACCCCTGGAAACACCATATATTTT
CASSTGTPGNTIYF
>NA|TRBJ2-2|NA|16|TRBV13
TGTGCCAGCAGCTTAGCCCAAGGGGTATGGACCGGGGAGCTGTTTTTT
CASSLAQGVWTGELFF
>many|TRBJ2-1|NA|14|TRBV9
TGTGCCAGCTCCACGGAGGGATCCTACAATGAGCAGTTCTTC
CASSTEGSYNEQFF
>few|TRBJ1-2|NA|13|TRBV6-5
TGTGCCAGCAGCCTCGGGAGCCACCTTGGCTACACCTTC
CASSLGSHLGYTF
>NA|TRBJ1-4|TRBD1|17|TRBV14
TGTGCCAGCAGCCCCCTCGGGACAGGGATTACTAATGAAAAACTGTTTTTT
CASSPLGTGITNEKLFF
>NA|TRBJ2-5|NA|15|TRBV5-1
TGCGCCAGCAGCTTGCGGGAGCCCTCACAAGAGACCCAGTACTTC
CASSLREPSQETQYF
>once|TRBJ1-2|TRBD1|13|TRBV28
TGTGCCAGCAGCCGGACAGGGGGCGGCGGCTACACCTTC
CASSRTGGGGYTF
>few|TRBJ2-3|NA|15|TRBV19
TGTGCCAGTAGTATAGGCGGGTTGAGCACAGATACGCAGTATTTT
CASSIGGLSTDTQYF
>NA|TRBJ1-4|NA|16|TRBV24-1
TGTGCCACCAGTGACCGATCGGACACGGGTAATGAAAAACTGTTTTTT
CATSDRSDTGNEKLFF
>NA|TRBJ1-2|NA|14|TRBV28
TGTGCCAGTGAACGTGCGGGGACCCGGTATGGCTACACCTTC
CASERAGTRYGYTF
>NA|TRBJ1-1|NA|13|TRBV19
TGTGCCTCGAGTCCCTACAGTAACCCTGAAGCTTTCTTT
CASSPYSNPEAFF
>NA|TRBJ1-5|TRBD1|14|TRBV6-5
TGTGCCAGCAAAAAACAGGGGAGCAATCAGCCCCAGCATTTT
CASKKQGSNQPQHF
>NA|TRBJ2-3|TRBD2|17|TRBV15
TGTGCCACCAGCTTTGGGACTAGCGGGGGGATCACAGATACGCAGTATTTT
CATSFGTSGGITDTQYF
>NA|TRBJ1-2|NA|13|TRBV5-1
TGCGCCAGCAGCCCAAACTCGGACTATGGCTACACCTTC
CASSPNSDYGYTF
>NA|TRBJ1-2|NA|14|TRBV2
TGTGCCAGCTGCGGGGCGACCACTAACTATGGCTACACCTTC
CASCGATTNYGYTF
>NA|TRBJ1-2|TRBD1|15|TRBV28
TGTGCCAGCAGTTTCTGGGACAGGGGGCAAAATGGCTACACCTTC
CASSFWDRGQNGYTF
>once|TRBJ2-7|TRBD1|15|TRBV6-5
TGTGCCAGCAGTTACGGGACAGGGGGCGGTGACGAGCAGTACTTC
CASSYGTGGGDEQYF
>NA|TRBJ1-5|NA|15|TRBV19
TGTGCCAGTAGTTCAGGGGTTAATAGCAATCAGCCCCAGCATTTT
CASSSGVNSNQPQHF
>NA|TRBJ2-6|NA|18|TRBV19
TGTGCCAGTAGTCTGTTTGGGCCAGCCAGCTCTGGGGCCAACGTCCTGACTTTC
CASSLFGPASSGANVLTF
>NA|TRBJ2-3|TRBD2|15|TRBV7-2
TGTGCCAGCAGCTTAACTAGCGGTAGCACAGATACGCAGTATTTT
CASSLTSGSTDTQYF
>NA|TRBJ1-5|TRBD1|15|TRBV28
TGTGCCAGCACCGGACAGGGGTATAGCAATCAGCCCCAGCATTTT
CASTGQGYSNQPQHF
>few|TRBJ1-3|NA|13|TRBV7-9
TGTGCCAGCAGCCCAGGGGCCGGAAACACCATATATTTT
CASSPGAGNTIYF